This TCR beta chain was identified in a study of cytomegalovirus exposure and HLA in healthy donors. Findings and caveats of the study: Judged likely to be a sequencing artifact was a cluster of highly shared sequence variants.

This PCR relied on a set of 60 Vbeta primers and 13 Jbeta primers. Clones were sequenced by immunoSEQ multiplex PCR, and TCRdb holds only the in-frame ones, with some missing. Of 35,000 to 45,000 clones in the sample, about half were seen once. V lost 0 bases to trimming and J lost 3 bases, with 8 bases between them. This CDR3 region has 14 residues. Germline values: CDR1 MNHEY, CDR2 SVGAGI. This clone appeared a few times. What it binds is not known. The chain has TRBV6-5 and TRBJ1-1, with D unclear. The TCR comes from a man between 60 and 75 years old in good health and CMV-seronegative. Sequencing was carried out using PBMCs. The CDR3 region has the DNA TGTGCCAGCAGTTACTCTTCCTATTACACTGAAGCTTTCTTT. Translating gives CASSYSSYYTEAFF.